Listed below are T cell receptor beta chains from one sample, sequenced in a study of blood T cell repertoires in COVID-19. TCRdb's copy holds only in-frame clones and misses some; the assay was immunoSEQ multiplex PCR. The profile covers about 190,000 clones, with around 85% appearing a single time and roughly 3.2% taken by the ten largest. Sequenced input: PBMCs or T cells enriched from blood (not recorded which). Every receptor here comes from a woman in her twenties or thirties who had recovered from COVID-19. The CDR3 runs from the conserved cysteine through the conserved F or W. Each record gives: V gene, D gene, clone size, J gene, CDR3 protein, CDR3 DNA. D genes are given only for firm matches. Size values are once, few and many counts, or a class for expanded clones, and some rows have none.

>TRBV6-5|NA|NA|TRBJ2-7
CASSYSWDFEQYF
TGTGCCAGCAGTTACTCGTGGGACTTCGAGCAGTACTTC
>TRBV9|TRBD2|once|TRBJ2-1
CASSVGGGSYNEQFF
TGTGCCAGCAGCGTAGGGGGAGGGTCCTACAATGAGCAGTTCTTC
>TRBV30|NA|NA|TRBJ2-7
CAWSTARTYEQYF
TGTGCCTGGAGTACGGCGAGGACCTACGAGCAGTACTTC
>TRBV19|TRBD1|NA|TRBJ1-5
CATKMGRGTGGNQPQHF
TGTGCCACCAAAATGGGACGGGGGACAGGGGGGAATCAGCCCCAGCATTTT
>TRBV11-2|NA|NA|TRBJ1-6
CASSLVAPRQEGKNSPLHF
TGTGCCAGCAGCTTAGTAGCCCCCCGACAAGAGGGCAAAAATTCACCCCTCCACTTT
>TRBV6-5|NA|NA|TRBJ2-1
CASFSVGEYNEQFF
TGTGCCAGCTTTAGCGTGGGAGAGTACAATGAGCAGTTCTTC
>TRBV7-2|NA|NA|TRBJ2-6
CASSLASLSGLFESGANVLTF
TGTGCCAGCAGCTTAGCAAGCCTATCAGGACTGTTCGAATCTGGGGCCAACGTCCTGACTTTC
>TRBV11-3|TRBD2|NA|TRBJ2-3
CASSPGHPGGEDTQYF
TGTGCCAGCAGCCCGGGACATCCGGGAGGGGAAGATACGCAGTATTTT
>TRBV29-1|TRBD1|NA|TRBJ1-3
CSALGGDRVYNTIYF
TGCAGCGCCCTAGGGGGTGACAGGGTATACAACACCATATATTTT
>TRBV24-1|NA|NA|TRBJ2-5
CATSVGGGTQYF
TGTGCCACCAGTGTGGGGGGTGGGACCCAGTACTTC
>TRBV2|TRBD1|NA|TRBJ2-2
CASIRGTATGELFF
TGTGCCAGCATAAGAGGGACAGCGACCGGGGAGCTGTTTTTT
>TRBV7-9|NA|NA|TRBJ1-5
CASSLSTGPQHF
TGTGCCAGCAGCTTATCGACAGGGCCCCAGCATTTT
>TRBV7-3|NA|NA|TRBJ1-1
CASSLKGAPSNTEAFF
TGTGCCAGCAGCTTAAAAGGGGCCCCCTCGAACACTGAAGCTTTCTTT
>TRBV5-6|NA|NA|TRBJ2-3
CASSLLQVADTQYF
TGTGCCAGCAGCTTGCTACAGGTTGCAGATACGCAGTATTTT
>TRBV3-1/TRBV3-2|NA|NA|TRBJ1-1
CASSQARDTEAFF
TGTGCCAGCAGCCAGGCCAGGGACACTGAAGCTTTCTTT
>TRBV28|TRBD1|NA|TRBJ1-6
CASRGQGTYNSPLHF
TGTGCCAGTCGTGGACAGGGGACTTATAATTCACCCCTCCACTTT
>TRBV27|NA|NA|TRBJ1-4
CASSLRGQTSLEKLFF
TGTGCCAGCAGCCTCCGGGGACAAACCTCTCTTGAAAAACTGTTTTTT
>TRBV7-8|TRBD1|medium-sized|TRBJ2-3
CASRASGQGFSDTQYF
TGTGCCAGCAGGGCTAGTGGACAGGGATTTTCTGATACGCAGTATTTT